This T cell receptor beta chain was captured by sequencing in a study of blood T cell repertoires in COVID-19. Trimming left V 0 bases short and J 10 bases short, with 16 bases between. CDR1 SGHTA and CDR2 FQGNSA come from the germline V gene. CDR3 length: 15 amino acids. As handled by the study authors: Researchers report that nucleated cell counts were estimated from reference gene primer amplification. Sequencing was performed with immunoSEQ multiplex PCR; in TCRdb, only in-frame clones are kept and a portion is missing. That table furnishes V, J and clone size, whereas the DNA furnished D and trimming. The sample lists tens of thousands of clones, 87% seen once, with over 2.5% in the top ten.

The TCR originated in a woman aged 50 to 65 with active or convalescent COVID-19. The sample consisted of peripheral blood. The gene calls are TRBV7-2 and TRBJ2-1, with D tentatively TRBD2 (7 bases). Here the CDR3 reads CASSLAHGGGKEQFF. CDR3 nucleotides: TGTGCCAGCAGCTTAGCGCACGGCGGGGGCAAGGAGCAGTTCTTC. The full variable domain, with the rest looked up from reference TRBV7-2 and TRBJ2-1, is GAGVSQSPSNKVTEKGKDVELRCDPISGHTALYWYRQSLGQGLEFLIYFQGNSAPDKSGLPSDRFSAERTGGSVSTLTIQRTQQEDSAVYLCASSLAHGGGKEQFFGPGTRLTVL.